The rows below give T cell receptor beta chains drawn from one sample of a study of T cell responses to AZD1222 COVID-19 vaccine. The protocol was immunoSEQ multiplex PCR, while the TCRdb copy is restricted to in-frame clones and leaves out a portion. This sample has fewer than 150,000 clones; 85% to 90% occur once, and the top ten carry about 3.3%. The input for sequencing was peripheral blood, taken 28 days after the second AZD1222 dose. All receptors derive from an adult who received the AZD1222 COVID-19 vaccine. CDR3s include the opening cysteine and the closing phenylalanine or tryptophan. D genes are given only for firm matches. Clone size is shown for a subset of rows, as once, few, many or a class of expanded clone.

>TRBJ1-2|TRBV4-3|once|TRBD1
TGCGCCAGCAGCCAAGAGGCGGGGACAGGCTATGGCTACACCTTC
CASSQEAGTGYGYTF
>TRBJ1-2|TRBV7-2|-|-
TGTGCCAGCAGCGCTGGACAGTGGAACTATGGCTACACCTTC
CASSAGQWNYGYTF
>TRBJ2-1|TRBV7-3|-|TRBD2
TGTGCCAGCAGCTTAGATGCGGGGGTATACAATGAGCAGTTCTTC
CASSLDAGVYNEQFF
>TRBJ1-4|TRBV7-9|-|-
TGTGCCAGCAGCTCAAACACAGGGCTGGGAGAAAAACTGTTTTTT
CASSSNTGLGEKLFF
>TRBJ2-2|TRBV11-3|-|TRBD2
TGTGCCAGCAGCTTGGGACTAGCGGGAGGCCGCGGGCCCGGGGAGCTGTTTTTT
CASSLGLAGGRGPGELFF
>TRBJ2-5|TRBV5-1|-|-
TGCGCCAGCGCCCTGGGGTTCCAAGAGACCCAGTACTTC
CASALGFQETQYF
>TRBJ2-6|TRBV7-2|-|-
TGTGCCAGCAGCCGGGACGTCTCTGGGGCCAACGTCCTGACTTTC
CASSRDVSGANVLTF
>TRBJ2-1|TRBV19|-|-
TGTGCCAGTAGTGCGGGTTACAATGAGCAGTTCTTC
CASSAGYNEQFF
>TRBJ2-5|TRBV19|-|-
TGTGCCAGTAGTATAGGTGCGGGGTTTGAGACCCAGTACTTC
CASSIGAGFETQYF
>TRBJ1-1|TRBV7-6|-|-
TGTGCCAGCTTGTCGGGGGCCGAAGCTTTCTTT
CASLSGAEAFF
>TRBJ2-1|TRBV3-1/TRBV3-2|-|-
TGTGCCAGCAGCCCCAGGGGCTCCTGGGATGAGCAGTTCTTC
CASSPRGSWDEQFF
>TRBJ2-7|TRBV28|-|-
TGTGCCACTTCGAGAGGCCCGGGTCTCACCTACGAGCAGTACTTC
CATSRGPGLTYEQYF
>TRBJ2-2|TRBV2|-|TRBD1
TGTGCCAGCAGTCCGACCCGGACAGGGGCCGGGGAGCTGTTTTTT
CASSPTRTGAGELFF
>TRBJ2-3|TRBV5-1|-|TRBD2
TGCGCCAGCAGCTATCGGACTAGCGGGGGGCAGAGCACAGATACGCAGTATTTT
CASSYRTSGGQSTDTQYF
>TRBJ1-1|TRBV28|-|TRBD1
TGTGCCAGCAGTCCCCTATTCGGACAGGGGGAGGGAGCTTTCTTT
CASSPLFGQGEGAFF
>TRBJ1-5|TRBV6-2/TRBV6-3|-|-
TGTGCCAGCAGTTACTTACAGATTAATCAGCCCCAGCATTTT
CASSYLQINQPQHF
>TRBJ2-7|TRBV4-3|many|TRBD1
TGCGCCAGCAGCCCCGGACAGGGGGCCTACGAGCAGTACTTC
CASSPGQGAYEQYF
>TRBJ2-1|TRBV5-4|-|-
TGTGCCAGCAGCCCGGGACTCCCCTCCAATGAGCAGTTCTTC
CASSPGLPSNEQFF
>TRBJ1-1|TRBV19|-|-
TGTGCCAGTAGTATGGGGGGGTATGGAGCTTTCTTT
CASSMGGYGAFF
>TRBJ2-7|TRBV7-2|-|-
TGTGCCAGCAGCTTAGCGTGGGCAGGGAACGAGCAGTACTTC
CASSLAWAGNEQYF
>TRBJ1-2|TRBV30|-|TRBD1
TGTGCCTGGAGTGGGGGGGACAGGGGGACTAACTATGGCTACACCTTC
CAWSGGDRGTNYGYTF
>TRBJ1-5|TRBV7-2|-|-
TGTGCCAGCAGCCCGCGGGTGCGGGGAGGCAATCAGCCCCAGCATTTT
CASSPRVRGGNQPQHF
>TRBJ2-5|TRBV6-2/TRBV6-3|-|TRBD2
TGTGCCAGCAGTTTTTTGATTGAACTAGCGGGGAACCAAGAGACCCAGTACTTC
CASSFLIELAGNQETQYF
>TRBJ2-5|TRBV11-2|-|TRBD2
TGTGCCAGCAGCATCGGGACTAGCGGTCAAGAGACCCAGTACTTC
CASSIGTSGQETQYF
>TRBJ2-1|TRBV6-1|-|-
TGTGCCAGCAGTGAAGATGGAGTGGTGCAGTTCTTC
CASSEDGVVQFF
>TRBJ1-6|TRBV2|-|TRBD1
TGTGCCAGCGAGAGACAGGGGAGCGGTTCACCCCTCCACTTT
CASERQGSGSPLHF
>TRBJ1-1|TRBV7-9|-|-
TGTGCCAGCAGCTTCCTACCTCTGACGAACACTGAAGCTTTCTTT
CASSFLPLTNTEAFF
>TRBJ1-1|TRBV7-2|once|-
TGTGCCAGCAGCTCCCCGGGGGCCGCTGAAGCTTTCTTT
CASSSPGAAEAFF
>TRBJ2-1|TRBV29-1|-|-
TGCAGCGTTCCGGGAAGTTCCTACAATGAGCAGTTCTTC
CSVPGSSYNEQFF
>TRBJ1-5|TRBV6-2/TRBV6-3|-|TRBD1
TGTGCCAGCAGTGACAGGGTAAATCAGCCCCAGCATTTT
CASSDRVNQPQHF
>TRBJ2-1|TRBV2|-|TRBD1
TGTGCCAGCAGTACGGACAGGGAGCAGTTCTTC
CASSTDREQFF
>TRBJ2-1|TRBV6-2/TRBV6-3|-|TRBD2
TGTGCCAGCAGCCGTACGGGACTAGCGGGAGGGAATGAGCAGTTCTTC
CASSRTGLAGGNEQFF
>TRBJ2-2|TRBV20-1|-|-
TGCAGTGCTAGTGGTTTCAGGGGTGTCACCGGGGAGCTGTTTTTT
CSASGFRGVTGELFF
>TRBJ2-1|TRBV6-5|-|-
TGTGCCACCCCAAGCCCCGACAAGAGTGGGTTCTTC
CATPSPDKSGFF
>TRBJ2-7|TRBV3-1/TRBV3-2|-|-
TGTGCCAGCAGCCGAGGACAGTACGAGCAGTACTTC
CASSRGQYEQYF
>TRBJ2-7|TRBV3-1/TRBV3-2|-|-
TGTGCCAGCAGCCTTAGAGCACTAGAAGGGTTCGAGCAGTACTTC
CASSLRALEGFEQYF
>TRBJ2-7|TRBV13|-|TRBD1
TGTGCCAGCAGCTCCCTCTCGACGACACCTACAGGGGAGCGGACCTACGAGCAGTACTTC
CASSSLSTTPTGERTYEQYF
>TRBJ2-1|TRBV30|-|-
TGTGCCTGGAGTGTACCTTACATGGTTAAAGATGAGCAGTTCTTC
CAWSVPYMVKDEQFF
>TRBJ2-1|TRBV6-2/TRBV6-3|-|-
TGTGCCAGCAGTTACAGAGGCTCCTACAATGAGCAGTTCTTC
CASSYRGSYNEQFF
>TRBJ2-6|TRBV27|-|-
TGTGCCAGCAGTCTGAGCTCTGGGGCCAACGTCCTGACTTTC
CASSLSSGANVLTF
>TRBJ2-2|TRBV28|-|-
TGTGCCAGCAGTTCGACCAGACGACGTTTATGGCAAGGCCCCGGGGAGCTGTTTTTT
CASSSTRRRLWQGPGELFF
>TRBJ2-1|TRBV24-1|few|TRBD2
TGTGCCACCAGTGACCGTAGCGGGGGGGCTAGGGATGAGCAGTTCTTC
CATSDRSGGARDEQFF
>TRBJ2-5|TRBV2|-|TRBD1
TGTGCCAGCAGTGAAGCGCTTCGACAGGGTCATGGGGAGACCCAGTACTTC
CASSEALRQGHGETQYF
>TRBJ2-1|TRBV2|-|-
TGTGCCAGCAGTGACGGACCAGGGGACAATGAGCAGTTCTTC
CASSDGPGDNEQFF
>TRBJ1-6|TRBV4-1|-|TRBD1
TGCGCCAGCAGCCAAGGGATAGGACAGGGTGAGGATAATTCACCCCTCCACTTT
CASSQGIGQGEDNSPLHF
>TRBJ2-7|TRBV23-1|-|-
TGCGCCAGCAGTCAATCTGGGCGGGTGCTTCTCAGGCACGAGCAGTACTTC
CASSQSGRVLLRHEQYF
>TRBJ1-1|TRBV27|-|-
TGTGCCAGCAGCTTAACTGGAGGGGCGAACACTGAAGCTTTCTTT
CASSLTGGANTEAFF
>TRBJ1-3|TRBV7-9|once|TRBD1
TGTGCCAGCAGCTTAACCGGGACAGGCCATGGAAACACCATATATTTT
CASSLTGTGHGNTIYF
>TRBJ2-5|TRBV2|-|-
TGTGCCAGCAGTGAACAGGGCCCAGAGACCCAGTACTTC
CASSEQGPETQYF
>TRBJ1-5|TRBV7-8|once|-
TGTGCCAGCAGCTTAGCGGAGCAGCCCCAGCATTTT
CASSLAEQPQHF
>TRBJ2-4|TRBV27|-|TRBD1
TGTGCCAGCAGTTTAGGGGACAGGGTACAATCCAAAAACATTCAGTACTTC
CASSLGDRVQSKNIQYF
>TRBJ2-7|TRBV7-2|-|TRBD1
TGTGCCAGCGCCCAGCCCCCATCCGTTGGGACAGGGAGCTACGAGCAGTACTTC
CASAQPPSVGTGSYEQYF
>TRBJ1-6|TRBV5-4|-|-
TGTGCCAGCAGCCAGGACTTCTTTGGGGCCCTCCACTTT
CASSQDFFGALHF
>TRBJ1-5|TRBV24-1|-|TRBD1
TGTGCCACCAGTCCCTCGGGACAGACGAATCAGCCCCAGCATTTT
CATSPSGQTNQPQHF
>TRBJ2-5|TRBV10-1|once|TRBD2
TGCGCCAGCAGTGCGCCCCGACTAGCGGGGGACCGACAAGAGACCCAGTACTTC
CASSAPRLAGDRQETQYF
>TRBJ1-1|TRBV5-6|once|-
TGTGCCAGCAGCCCCTTGGGGGCCCGGAACACTGAAGCTTTCTTT
CASSPLGARNTEAFF
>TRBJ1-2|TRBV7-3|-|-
TGTGCCAGCAGCTTAACGAAGGGCGGGGACTACACCTTC
CASSLTKGGDYTF
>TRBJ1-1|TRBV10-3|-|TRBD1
TGTGCCATCAGTGAGTCCTTGGGACAGCAGCTGAACACTGAAGCTTTCTTT
CAISESLGQQLNTEAFF
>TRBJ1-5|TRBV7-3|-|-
TGTGCCAGTGCCGTAGGACCATACAATCAGCCCCAGCATTTT
CASAVGPYNQPQHF